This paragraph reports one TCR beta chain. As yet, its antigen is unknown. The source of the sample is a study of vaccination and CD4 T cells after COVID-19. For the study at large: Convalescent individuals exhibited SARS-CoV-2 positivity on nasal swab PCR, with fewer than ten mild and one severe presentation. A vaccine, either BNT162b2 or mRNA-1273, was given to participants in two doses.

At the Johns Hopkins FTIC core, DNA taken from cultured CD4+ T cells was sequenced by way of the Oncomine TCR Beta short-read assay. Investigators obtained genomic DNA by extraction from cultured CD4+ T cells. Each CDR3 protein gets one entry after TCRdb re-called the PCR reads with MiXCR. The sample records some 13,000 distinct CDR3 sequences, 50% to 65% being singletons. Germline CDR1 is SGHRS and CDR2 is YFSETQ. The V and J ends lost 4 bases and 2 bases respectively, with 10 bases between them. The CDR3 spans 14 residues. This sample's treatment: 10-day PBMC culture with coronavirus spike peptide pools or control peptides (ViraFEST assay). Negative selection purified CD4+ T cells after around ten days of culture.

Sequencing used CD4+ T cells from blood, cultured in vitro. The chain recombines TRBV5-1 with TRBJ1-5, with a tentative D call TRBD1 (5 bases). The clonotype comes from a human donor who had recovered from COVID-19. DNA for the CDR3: TGCGCCAGCAGCGAGGGGATCGGCAATCAGCCCCAGCATTTT. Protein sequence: CASSEGIGNQPQHF.